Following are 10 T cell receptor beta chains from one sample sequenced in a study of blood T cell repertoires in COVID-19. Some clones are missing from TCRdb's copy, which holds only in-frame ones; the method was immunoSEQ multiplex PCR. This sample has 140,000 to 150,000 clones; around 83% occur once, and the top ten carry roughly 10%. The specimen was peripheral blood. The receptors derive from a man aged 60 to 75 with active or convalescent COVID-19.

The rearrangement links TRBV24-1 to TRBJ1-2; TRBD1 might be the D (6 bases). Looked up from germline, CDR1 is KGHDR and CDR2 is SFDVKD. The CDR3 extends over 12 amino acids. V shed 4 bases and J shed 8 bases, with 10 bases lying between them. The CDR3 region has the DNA TGTGCCACCAGTGAAACAGGGAGAGGCTACACCTTC. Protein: CATSETGRGYTF.

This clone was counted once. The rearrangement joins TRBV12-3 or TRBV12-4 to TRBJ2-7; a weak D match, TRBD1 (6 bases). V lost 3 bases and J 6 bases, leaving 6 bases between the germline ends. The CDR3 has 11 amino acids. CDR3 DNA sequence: TGTGCCAGCAGTTTGGGGGCCGAGCAGTACGTC. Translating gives CASSLGAEQYV.

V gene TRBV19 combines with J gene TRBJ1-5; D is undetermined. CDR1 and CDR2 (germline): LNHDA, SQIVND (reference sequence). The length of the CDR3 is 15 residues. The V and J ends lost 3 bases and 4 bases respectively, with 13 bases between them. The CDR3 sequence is CASSISVQPNQPQHF. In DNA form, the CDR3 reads TGTGCCAGTAGTATCTCGGTACAGCCTAATCAGCCCCAGCATTTT.

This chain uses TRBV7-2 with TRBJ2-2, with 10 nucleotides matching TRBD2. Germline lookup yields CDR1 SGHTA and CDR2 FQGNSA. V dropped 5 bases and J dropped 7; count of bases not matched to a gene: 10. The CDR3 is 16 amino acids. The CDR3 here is CASSPRLAGVGGELFF. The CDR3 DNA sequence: TGTGCCAGCAGCCCCCGGCTAGCGGGGGTTGGCGGGGAGCTGTTTTTT.

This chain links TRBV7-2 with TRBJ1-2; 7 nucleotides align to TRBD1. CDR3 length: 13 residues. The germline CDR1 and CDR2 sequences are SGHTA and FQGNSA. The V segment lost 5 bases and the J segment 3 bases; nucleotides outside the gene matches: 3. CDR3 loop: CASSQTGDYGYTF. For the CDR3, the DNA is TGTGCCAGCAGCCAAACAGGGGACTATGGCTACACCTTC.

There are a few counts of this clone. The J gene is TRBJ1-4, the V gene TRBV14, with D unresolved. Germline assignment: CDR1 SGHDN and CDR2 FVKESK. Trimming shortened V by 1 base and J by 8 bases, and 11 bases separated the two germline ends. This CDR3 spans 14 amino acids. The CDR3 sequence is CASSQGGKTEKLFF. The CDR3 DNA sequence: TGTGCCAGCAGCCAAGGAGGAAAGACCGAAAAACTGTTTTTT.

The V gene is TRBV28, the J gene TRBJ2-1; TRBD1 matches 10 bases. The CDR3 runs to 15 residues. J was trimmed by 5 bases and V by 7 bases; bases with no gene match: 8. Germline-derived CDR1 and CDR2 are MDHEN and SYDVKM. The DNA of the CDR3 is TGTGCCAGCACCAAAGGGACAGGGGTGCACAATGAGCAGTTCTTC. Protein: CASTKGTGVHNEQFF.

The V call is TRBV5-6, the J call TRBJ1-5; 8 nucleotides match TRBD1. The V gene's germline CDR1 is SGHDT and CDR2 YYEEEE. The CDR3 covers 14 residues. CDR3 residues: CATYRDRTNQPQHF. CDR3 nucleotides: TGTGCTACATACCGGGACAGGACCAATCAGCCCCAGCATTTT.

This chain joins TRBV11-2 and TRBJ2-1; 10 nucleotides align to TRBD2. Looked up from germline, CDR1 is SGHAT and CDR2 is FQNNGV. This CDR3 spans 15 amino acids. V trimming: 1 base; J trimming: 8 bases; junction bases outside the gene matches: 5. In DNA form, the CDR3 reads TGTGCCAGCAGCTTAGGAACGCTAGCGGGGGATGAGCAGTTCTTC. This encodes CASSLGTLAGDEQFF.

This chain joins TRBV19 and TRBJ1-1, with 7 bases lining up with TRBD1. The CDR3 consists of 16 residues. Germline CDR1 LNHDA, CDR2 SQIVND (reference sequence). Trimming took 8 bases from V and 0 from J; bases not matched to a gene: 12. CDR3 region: CASYNYLGQMNTEAFF. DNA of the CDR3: TGTGCCAGTTATAATTACCTGGGACAGATGAACACTGAAGCTTTCTTT.